This TCR beta chain was recovered during a study of blood T cell repertoires in COVID-19. Using immunoSEQ multiplex PCR, the repertoire was profiled, and TCRdb retains in-frame clones only, with some absent. The table has 200,000 to 250,000 clones, roughly nine tenths seen once. All enrollees were about 18 to 89 years old and from fewer than 25 US areas. Trimming left V 5 bases short and J 6 bases short, with 13 bases between. The CDR3 is 13 amino acids. This clonotype originated in a woman in her forties or fifties in a cohort exposed to, infected with or recovered from COVID-19 (not recorded which). Sequencing input: PBMCs or T cells enriched from blood (not recorded which). The gene calls are TRBV12-3 or TRBV12-4 and TRBJ1-1; no firm D call. CDR3 nucleotides: TGTGCCAGCAGTGTAAGGGAGGGTGCTGAAGCTTTCTTT. This gives the protein CASSVREGAEAFF.